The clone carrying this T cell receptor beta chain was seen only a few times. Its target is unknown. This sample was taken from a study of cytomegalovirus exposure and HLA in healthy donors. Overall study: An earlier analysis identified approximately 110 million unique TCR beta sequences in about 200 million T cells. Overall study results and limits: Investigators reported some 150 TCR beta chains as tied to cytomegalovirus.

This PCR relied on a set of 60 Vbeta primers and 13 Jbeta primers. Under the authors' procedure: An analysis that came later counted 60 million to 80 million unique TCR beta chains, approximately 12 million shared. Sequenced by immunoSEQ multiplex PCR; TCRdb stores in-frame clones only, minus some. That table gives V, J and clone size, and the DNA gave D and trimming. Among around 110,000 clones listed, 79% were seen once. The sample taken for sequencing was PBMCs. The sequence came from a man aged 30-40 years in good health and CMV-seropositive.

The CDR3 nucleotides read TGTGCCAGCAGCACAGGAGTCTCTGGAAACACCATATATTTT. Translating gives CASSTGVSGNTIYF. The chain has TRBV7-6 and TRBJ1-3, with a tentative D call TRBD1 (5 bases). V was pared by 5 bases and J by 0 bases, with 8 bases between. CDR3 size: 14 residues. Germline V gene sequence: CDR1 SGHVS, CDR2 FNYEAQ.